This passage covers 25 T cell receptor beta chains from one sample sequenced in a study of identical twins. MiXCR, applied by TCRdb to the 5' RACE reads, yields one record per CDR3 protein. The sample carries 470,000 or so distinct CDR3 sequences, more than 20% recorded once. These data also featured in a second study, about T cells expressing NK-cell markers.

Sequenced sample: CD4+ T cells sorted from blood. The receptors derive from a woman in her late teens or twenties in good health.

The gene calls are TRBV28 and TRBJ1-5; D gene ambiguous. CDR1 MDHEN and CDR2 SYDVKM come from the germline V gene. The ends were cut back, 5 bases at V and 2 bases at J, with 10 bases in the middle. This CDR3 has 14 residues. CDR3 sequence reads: CASSETHGNQPQHF. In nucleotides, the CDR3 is TGTGCCAGCAGTGAGACACACGGCAATCAGCCCCAGCATTTT.

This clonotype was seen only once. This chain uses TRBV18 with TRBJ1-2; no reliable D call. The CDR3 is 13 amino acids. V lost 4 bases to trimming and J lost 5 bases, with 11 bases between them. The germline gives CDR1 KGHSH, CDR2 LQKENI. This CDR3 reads CASSHLDVYGYTF. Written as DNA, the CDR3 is TGTGCCAGCTCACACTTGGACGTATATGGCTACACCTTC. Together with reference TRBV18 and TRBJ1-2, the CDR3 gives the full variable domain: NAGVMQNPRHLVRRRGQEARLRCSPMKGHSHVYWYRQLPEEGLKFMVYLQKENIIDESGMPKERFSAEFPKEGPSILRIQQVVRGDSAAYFCASSHLDVYGYTFGSGTRLTVV.

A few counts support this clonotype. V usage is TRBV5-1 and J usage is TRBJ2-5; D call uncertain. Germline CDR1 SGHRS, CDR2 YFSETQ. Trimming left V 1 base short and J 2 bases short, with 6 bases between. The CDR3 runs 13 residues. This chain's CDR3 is CASSLLMQETQYF. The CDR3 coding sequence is TGCGCCAGCAGCTTGCTTATGCAAGAGACCCAGTACTTC.

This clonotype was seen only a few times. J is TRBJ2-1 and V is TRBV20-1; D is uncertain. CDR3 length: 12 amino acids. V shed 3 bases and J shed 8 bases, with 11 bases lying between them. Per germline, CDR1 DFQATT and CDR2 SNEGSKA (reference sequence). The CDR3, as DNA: TGCAGTGCTAGTTTGGGGATGTATGAGCAGTTCTTC. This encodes CSASLGMYEQFF.

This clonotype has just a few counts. CDR3 nucleotides: TGTGCCAGCAGACGGCCCGGGTCCAAAAGGAACACCGGGGAGCTGTTTTTT. Translated, it gives CASRRPGSKRNTGELFF. V is TRBV11-2 and J is TRBJ2-2; unclear D gene. There are 17 residues in the CDR3. Germline CDR1 reads SGHAT; CDR2 reads FQNNGV. V lost 6 bases and J lost 1, with 18 bases in between.

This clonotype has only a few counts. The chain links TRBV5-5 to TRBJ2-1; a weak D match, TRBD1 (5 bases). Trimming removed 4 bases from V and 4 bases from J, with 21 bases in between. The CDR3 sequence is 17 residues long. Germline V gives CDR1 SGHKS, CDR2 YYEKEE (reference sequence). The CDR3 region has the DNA TGTGCCAGCAGCCTGTTCTCGTTTGGGGCTATTTACAATGAGCAGTTCTTC. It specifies CASSLFSFGAIYNEQFF.

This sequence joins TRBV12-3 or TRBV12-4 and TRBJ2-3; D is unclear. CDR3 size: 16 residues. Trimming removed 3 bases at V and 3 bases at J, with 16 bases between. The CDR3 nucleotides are TGTGCCAGCAGTTTCCCCTCTGTTGCTTTGACAGATACGCAGTATTTT. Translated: CASSFPSVALTDTQYF.

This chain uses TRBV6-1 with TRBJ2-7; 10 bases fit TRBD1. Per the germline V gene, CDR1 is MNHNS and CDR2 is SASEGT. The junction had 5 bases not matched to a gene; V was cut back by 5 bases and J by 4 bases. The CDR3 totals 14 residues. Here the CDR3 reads CASSRRDRGYEQYF. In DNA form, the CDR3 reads TGTGCCAGCAGTCGCCGGGACAGGGGTTACGAGCAGTACTTC.

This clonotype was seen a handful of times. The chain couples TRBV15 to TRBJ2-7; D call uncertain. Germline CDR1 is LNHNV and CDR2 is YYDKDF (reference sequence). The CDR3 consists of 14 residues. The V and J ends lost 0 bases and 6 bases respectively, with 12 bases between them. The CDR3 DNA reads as TGTGCCACCAGCAGAGATGCTAAGCTGGGCGAGCAGTACTTC. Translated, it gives CATSRDAKLGEQYF.

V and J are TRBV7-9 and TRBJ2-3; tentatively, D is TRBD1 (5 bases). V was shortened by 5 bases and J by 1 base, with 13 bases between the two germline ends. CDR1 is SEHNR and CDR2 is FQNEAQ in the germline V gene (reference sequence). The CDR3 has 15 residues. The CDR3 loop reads CASSRYRIGTDTQYF. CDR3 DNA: TGTGCCAGCAGCCGATACAGGATTGGCACAGATACGCAGTATTTT.

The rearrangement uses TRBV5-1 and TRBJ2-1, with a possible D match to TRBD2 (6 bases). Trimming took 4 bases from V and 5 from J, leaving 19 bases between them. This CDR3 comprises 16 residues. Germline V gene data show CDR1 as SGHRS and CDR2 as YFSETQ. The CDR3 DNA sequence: TGCGCCAGCAGCCCTGTATTACCTAGCGCCAACAATGAGCAGTTCTTC. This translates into CASSPVLPSANNEQFF.

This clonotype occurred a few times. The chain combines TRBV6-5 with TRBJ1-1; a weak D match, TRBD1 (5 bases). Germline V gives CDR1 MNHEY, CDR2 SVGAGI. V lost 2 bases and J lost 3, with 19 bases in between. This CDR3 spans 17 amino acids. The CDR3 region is CASSYGRRGGRDTEAFF. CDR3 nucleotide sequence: TGTGCCAGCAGTTACGGGAGGAGGGGAGGGAGGGACACTGAAGCTTTCTTT.

CDR3 amino acids: CASSPRLGGTQYF. The DNA for the CDR3 is TGTGCCAGCAGCCCCCGGTTGGGGGGGACGCAGTATTTT. The genes are TRBV7-9 and TRBJ2-3; 7 bases align to TRBD2. There are 13 residues in the CDR3. The germline CDR1 and CDR2 sequences are SEHNR and FQNEAQ (reference sequence). Trimming at V came to 5 bases and at J to 9 bases, leaving 8 bases not matched to a gene.

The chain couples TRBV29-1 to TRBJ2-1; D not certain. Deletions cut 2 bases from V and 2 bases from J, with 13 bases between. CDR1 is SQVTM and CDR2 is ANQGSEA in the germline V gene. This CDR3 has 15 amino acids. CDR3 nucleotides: TGCAGCGTTGAATACTATCAACGGGCCTACAATGAGCAGTTCTTC. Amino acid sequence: CSVEYYQRAYNEQFF.

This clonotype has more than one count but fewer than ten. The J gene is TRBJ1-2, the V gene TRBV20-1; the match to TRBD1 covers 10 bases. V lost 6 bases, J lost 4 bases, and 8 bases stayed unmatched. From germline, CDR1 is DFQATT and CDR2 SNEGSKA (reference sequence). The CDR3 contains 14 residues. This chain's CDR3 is CSAVAGTGVYGYTF. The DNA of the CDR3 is TGCAGTGCGGTGGCCGGGACAGGGGTCTATGGCTACACCTTC.

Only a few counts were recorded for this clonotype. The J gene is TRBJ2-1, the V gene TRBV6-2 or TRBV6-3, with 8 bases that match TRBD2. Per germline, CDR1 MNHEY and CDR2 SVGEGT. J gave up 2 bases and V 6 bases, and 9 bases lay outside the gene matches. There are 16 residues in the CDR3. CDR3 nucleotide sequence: TGTGCCAGCAGCTCCCAGAGGCGGGGGGCCTACAATGAGCAGTTCTTC. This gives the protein CASSSQRRGAYNEQFF.

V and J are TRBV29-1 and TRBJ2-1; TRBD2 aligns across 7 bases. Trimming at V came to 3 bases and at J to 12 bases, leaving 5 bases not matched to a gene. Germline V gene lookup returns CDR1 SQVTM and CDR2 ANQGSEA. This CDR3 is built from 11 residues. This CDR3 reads CSVDSSGGQFF. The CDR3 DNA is TGCAGCGTTGATTCGTCGGGGGGGCAGTTCTTC.

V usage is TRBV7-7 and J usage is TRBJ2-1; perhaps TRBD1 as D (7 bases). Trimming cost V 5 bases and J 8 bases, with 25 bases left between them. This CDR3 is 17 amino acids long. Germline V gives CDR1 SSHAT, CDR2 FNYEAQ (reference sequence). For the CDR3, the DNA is TGTGCCAGCAGCCCCAGGGGGACCCGACACTCGGGGGATGAGCAGTTCTTC. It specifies CASSPRGTRHSGDEQFF.

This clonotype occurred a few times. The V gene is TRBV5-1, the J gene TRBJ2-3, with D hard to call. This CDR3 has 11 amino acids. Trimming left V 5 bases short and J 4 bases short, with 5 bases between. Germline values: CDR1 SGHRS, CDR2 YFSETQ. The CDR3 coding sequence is TGCGCCAGCAGTTATGCAGATACGCAGTATTTT. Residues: CASSYADTQYF. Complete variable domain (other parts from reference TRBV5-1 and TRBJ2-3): KAGVTQTPRYLIKTRGQQVTLSCSPISGHRSVSWYQQTPGQGLQFLFEYFSETQRNKGNFPGRFSGRQFSNSRSEMNVSTLELGDSALYLCASSYADTQYFGPGTRLTVL.

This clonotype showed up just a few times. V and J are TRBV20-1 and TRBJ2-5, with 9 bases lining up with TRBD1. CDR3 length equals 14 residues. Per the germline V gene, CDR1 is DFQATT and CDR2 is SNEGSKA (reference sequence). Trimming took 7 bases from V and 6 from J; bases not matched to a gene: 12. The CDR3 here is CSVTSTGGGKTQYF. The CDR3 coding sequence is TGCAGTGTCACCTCGACAGGGGGGGGGAAGACCCAGTACTTC.

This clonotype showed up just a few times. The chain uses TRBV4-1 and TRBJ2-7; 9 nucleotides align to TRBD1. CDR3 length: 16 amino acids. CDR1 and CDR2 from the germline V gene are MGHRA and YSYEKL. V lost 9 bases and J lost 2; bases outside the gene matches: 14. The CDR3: CASRLTSGQGPYEQYF. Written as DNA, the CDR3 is TGCGCCAGTCGACTTACTTCGGGACAGGGTCCCTACGAGCAGTACTTC.

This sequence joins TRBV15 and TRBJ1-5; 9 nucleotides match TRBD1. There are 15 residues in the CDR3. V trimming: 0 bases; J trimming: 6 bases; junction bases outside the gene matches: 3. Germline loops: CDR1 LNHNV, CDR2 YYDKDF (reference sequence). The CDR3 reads CATSREQGAGQPQHF. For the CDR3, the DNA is TGTGCCACCAGCAGAGAACAGGGGGCAGGTCAGCCCCAGCATTTT.

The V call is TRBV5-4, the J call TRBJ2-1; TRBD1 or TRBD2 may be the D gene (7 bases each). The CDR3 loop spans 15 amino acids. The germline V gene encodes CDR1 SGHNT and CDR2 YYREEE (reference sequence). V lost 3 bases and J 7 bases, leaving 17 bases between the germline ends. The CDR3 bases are TGTGCCAGCAGCTCCAGGGGGGGCGGTAGGAATGAGCAGTTCTTC. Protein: CASSSRGGGRNEQFF.

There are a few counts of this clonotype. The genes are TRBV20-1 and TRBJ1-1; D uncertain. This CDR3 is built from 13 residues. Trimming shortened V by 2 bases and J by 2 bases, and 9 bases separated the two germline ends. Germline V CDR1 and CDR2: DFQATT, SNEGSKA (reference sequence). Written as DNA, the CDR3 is TGCAGTGCTAGACCGGACTCAAACACTGAAGCTTTCTTT. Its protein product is CSARPDSNTEAFF.

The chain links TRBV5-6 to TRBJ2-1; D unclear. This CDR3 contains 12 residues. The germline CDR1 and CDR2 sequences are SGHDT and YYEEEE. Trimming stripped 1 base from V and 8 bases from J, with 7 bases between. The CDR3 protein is CASSLSQYEQFF. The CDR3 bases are TGTGCCAGCAGCTTGTCCCAGTATGAGCAGTTCTTC.